Following are 22 T cell receptor beta chains from one sample sequenced in a study of shared clonotypes between healthy human individuals. The protocol was immunoSEQ multiplex PCR, while the TCRdb copy is restricted to in-frame clones and leaves out a portion. The sample has about 1.4 million clones, roughly 95% seen once. The source material was naive CD4+ T cells sorted from blood. Noted subset: CD45RA+ positively selected. Receptors originate from a young man in good health.

About this clone: The same CDR3 also results from other DNA sequences found in this sample. The chain joins TRBV5-1 to TRBJ2-5; TRBD1 is a possible D gene (6 bases). The CDR3 extends over 15 amino acids. Trimming took off 0 bases at V and 0 bases at J, with 9 bases between the two ends. CDR1 is SGHRS, CDR2 YFSETQ, per germline. CDR3 region: CASSLAGTNQETQYF. The DNA of the CDR3 is TGCGCCAGCAGCTTGGCCGGGACAAACCAAGAGACCCAGTACTTC.

This clone was seen a handful of times. The chain joins TRBV5-6 to TRBJ2-3; D may be TRBD2 (5 bases). The CDR3 length is 16 residues. Trimming pared 4 bases from V and 2 bases from J, leaving 17 bases between. The germline V gene encodes CDR1 SGHDT and CDR2 YYEEEE. The CDR3 loop is CASSTRTPAPTDTQYF. For the CDR3, the DNA is TGTGCCAGCAGCACACGGACTCCCGCCCCCACAGATACGCAGTATTTT.

This clone has a single count. CDR3 DNA: TGCGCCAGCAGCTTGGAGGGACTAACCACAGATACGCAGTATTTT. Its protein is CASSLEGLTTDTQYF. J is TRBJ2-3 and V is TRBV5-1; TRBD2 matches at 7 bases. This CDR3 region has 15 residues. CDR1 and CDR2 (germline): SGHRS, YFSETQ. The junction had 3 bases not matched to a gene; V was cut back by 0 bases and J by 2 bases.

The chain combines TRBV5-1 with TRBJ2-5; possible D gene TRBD2, 6 bases. The germline V and J ends were trimmed by 5 bases and 5 bases, with 16 bases remaining between them. CDR3 length: 14 residues. Germline lookup yields CDR1 SGHRS and CDR2 YFSETQ. CDR3 sequence: CASREGSLVETQYF. CDR3 DNA sequence: TGCGCCAGCAGGGAGGGAAGTTTAGTGGAGACCCAGTACTTC.

The V and J genes are TRBV7-9 and TRBJ1-5; D gene ambiguous. CDR1 is SEHNR, CDR2 FQNEAQ, per germline (reference sequence). This CDR3 is 14 amino acids long. The V and J ends lost 3 bases and 9 bases respectively, with 15 bases between them. The CDR3 sequence: CASSFPGESRPQHF. The CDR3 DNA is TGTGCCAGCAGCTTCCCCGGGGAGTCGAGGCCCCAGCATTTT.

J is TRBJ2-3 and V is TRBV11-2, with 9 positions matching TRBD1. There are 15 residues in the CDR3. Germline V lookup: CDR1 SGHAT, CDR2 FQNNGV. J gave up 4 bases and V 5 bases, and 7 bases lay outside the gene matches. The CDR3 reads CASSAGQGNADTQYF. CDR3 sequence (DNA): TGTGCCAGCAGCGCAGGACAGGGGAATGCAGATACGCAGTATTTT.

This chain joins TRBV7-2 and TRBJ2-7, with 14 bases lining up with TRBD2. The CDR3 consists of 18 residues. Germline V gives CDR1 SGHTA, CDR2 FQGNSA. Trimming removed 5 bases from V and 1 base from J; junction bases left unmatched: 10. The DNA of the CDR3 is TGTGCCAGCAGCCTATCGGGGACTAGCGGGAGTTTGTCCTACGAGCAGTACTTC. Translation: CASSLSGTSGSLSYEQYF.

The chain recombines TRBV7-2 with TRBJ2-3, with 8 bases identical to TRBD2. Trimming at V came to 5 bases and at J to 6 bases, leaving 4 bases not matched to a gene. Germline V lookup: CDR1 SGHTA, CDR2 FQGNSA. This CDR3 has 13 residues. The CDR3 DNA sequence: TGTGCCAGCAGCGTCGGACTAGCCGATACGCAGTATTTT. Protein product: CASSVGLADTQYF.

The V call is TRBV7-9, the J call TRBJ2-7; 10 bases are a match to TRBD1. Germline loops: CDR1 SEHNR, CDR2 FQNEAQ (reference sequence). The CDR3 runs 16 residues. V trimming: 5 bases; J trimming: 3 bases; junction bases outside the gene matches: 10. The CDR3 sequence is CASSARLRDRGYEQYF. The CDR3 DNA follows: TGTGCCAGCAGCGCAAGACTCCGGGACAGGGGCTACGAGCAGTACTTC.

The chain recombines TRBV30 with TRBJ2-2, with D possibly TRBD2 on 6 matching bases. V lost 5 bases to trimming and J lost 2 bases, with 12 bases between them. Germline-derived CDR1 and CDR2 are GTSNPN and SVGIG (reference sequence). This CDR3 contains 14 residues. CDR3: CAWGGLKNTGELFF. The CDR3 region has the DNA TGTGCCTGGGGGGGACTTAAAAACACCGGGGAGCTGTTTTTT.

This clone showed up just a few times. This rearrangement joins TRBV29-1 to TRBJ2-5; a weak D match, TRBD2 (5 bases). CDR3 size: 11 residues. Germline CDR1 is SQVTM and CDR2 is ANQGSEA. Trimming removed 4 bases from V and 3 bases from J, with 6 bases in between. The CDR3 DNA reads as TGCAGCGTTGCGCGGGAAGAGACCCAGTACTTC. Its translation is CSVAREETQYF.

A word on this clone: Additional DNA sequences in this sample encode the identical CDR3. The chain joins TRBV9 to TRBJ2-6, with D unresolved. Germline loops: CDR1 SGDLS, CDR2 YYNGEE. This CDR3 comprises 15 residues. Trimming took off 2 bases at V and 0 bases at J, with 6 bases between the two ends. The CDR3: CASSVVGSGANVLTF. The CDR3 DNA follows: TGTGCCAGCAGCGTGGTGGGCTCTGGGGCCAACGTCCTGACTTTC.

This chain links TRBV7-2 with TRBJ2-1; 13 bases fit TRBD2. Trimming at V came to 4 bases and at J to 10 bases, leaving 10 bases not matched to a gene. The CDR3 has 16 amino acids. Germline V CDR1 and CDR2: SGHTA, FQGNSA. In DNA, the CDR3 is TGTGCCAGCAGCTCCCGCGCGACTAGCGGGAGGAACGAGCAGTTCTTC. Translation gives CASSSRATSGRNEQFF.

This chain links TRBV6-1 with TRBJ1-2; 9 bases fit TRBD1. The CDR3 has 14 residues. CDR1 and CDR2 from the germline V gene are MNHNS and SASEGT. J lost 5 bases, V lost 5 bases, and 6 bases had no gene match. CDR3 residues: CASSSPGTGYGYTF. As DNA, the CDR3 is TGTGCCAGCAGTAGCCCCGGGACAGGGTATGGCTACACCTTC.

This clone was detected a few times. This sequence joins TRBV10-3 and TRBJ2-7, with D uncertain. The CDR3 totals 11 residues. V was trimmed by 2 bases and J by 6 bases, leaving 5 bases between them. The V gene's germline CDR1 is ENHRY and CDR2 SYGVKD. DNA of the CDR3: TGTGCCATCAGTGAGGTGGGCGAGCAGTACTTC. Amino acid sequence: CAISEVGEQYF.

The CDR3 nucleotides are TGTGCCAGCAAGTTTACGGCAGCAGATACGCAGTATTTT. The encoded protein is CASKFTAADTQYF. The genes are TRBV11-2 and TRBJ2-3; D gene unclear. The CDR3 runs 13 residues. The germline V gene encodes CDR1 SGHAT and CDR2 FQNNGV. The germline V and J ends were trimmed by 7 bases and 4 bases, with 12 bases remaining between them.

The chain joins TRBV28 to TRBJ2-7; a weak D match, TRBD2 (5 bases). The CDR3 has 13 residues. The germline V gene encodes CDR1 MDHEN and CDR2 SYDVKM. Between the trimmed V and J ends, which lost 5 bases and 4 bases, there was a span of 12 bases. The DNA of the CDR3 is TGTGCCAGCAGTCCCTCGACGGGATACGAGCAGTACTTC. This translates into CASSPSTGYEQYF. The full variable domain, completed using reference TRBV28 and TRBJ2-7, is DVKVTQSSRYLVKRTGEKVFLECVQDMDHENMFWYRQDPGLGLRLIYFSYDVKMKEKGDIPEGYSVSREKKERFSLILESASTNQTSMYLCASSPSTGYEQYFGPGTRLTVT.

This sequence joins TRBV29-1 and TRBJ1-4, with D hard to call. CDR1 is SQVTM, CDR2 ANQGSEA, per germline. V lost 4 bases and J lost 11, with 11 bases in between. This CDR3 has 11 residues. Here the CDR3 DNA reads TGCAGCGTTGCAACGGTGACCAAACTGTTTTTT. Translated: CSVATVTKLFF.

The gene calls are TRBV10-2 and TRBJ2-7, with TRBD2 matching 12 bases. Per the germline V gene, CDR1 is WSHSY and CDR2 is SAAADI. The CDR3 is made up of 17 amino acids. V was clipped by 5 bases and J by 0 bases; unmatched bases: 8. The CDR3 here is CASSRLAGVSSSYEQYF. The CDR3 region has the DNA TGCGCCAGCAGTCGACTAGCGGGAGTTTCTAGCTCCTACGAGCAGTACTTC.

This sequence joins TRBV15 and TRBJ2-5; tentatively, D is TRBD1 or TRBD2 (5 bases each). Trimming removed 0 bases from V and 4 bases from J, with 21 bases in between. The CDR3 sequence is 18 residues long. The germline V gene has CDR1 LNHNV and CDR2 YYDKDF (reference sequence). DNA for the CDR3: TGTGCCACCAGCAGAGATCAAAATCGGGGCTTGAGAGGAGAGACCCAGTACTTC. It specifies CATSRDQNRGLRGETQYF.

In the case of this clone: The sample holds other DNA sequences that translate to the same CDR3. The genes are TRBV7-2 and TRBJ2-3; 7 bases align to TRBD2. Trimming removed 0 bases from V and 5 bases from J; junction bases left unmatched: 2. Germline CDR1 and CDR2: SGHTA and FQGNSA. The CDR3 runs 14 residues. The CDR3 here is CASSLAGGLDTQYF. The CDR3 nucleotides read TGTGCCAGCAGCTTAGCGGGAGGGTTAGATACGCAGTATTTT.

The genes are TRBV5-1 and TRBJ2-1; 7 bases align to TRBD2. The V gene end was trimmed by 0 bases and the J gene end by 8 bases; junction bases not matched to a gene: 11. Per the germline V gene, CDR1 is SGHRS and CDR2 is YFSETQ. This CDR3 comprises 16 residues. As DNA, the CDR3 is TGCGCCAGCAGCTTGGCGGGGACTAATCAGGGATATGAGCAGTTCTTC. Translation: CASSLAGTNQGYEQFF.